This TCR beta chain was sequenced during a study of tumor-infiltrating lymphocytes in localized non-small cell lung cancer. Study-wide background: Patients included smokers and never-smokers with various histologies, some sampled after neoadjuvant chemotherapy. Findings and limits, study-wide: T-cell fraction did not differ between immunotypes IM1 and IM2. Tumor T-cell fraction from TCR sequencing was not associated with recurrence-free survival (p = 0.61). Tumors had more T cell infiltration than uninvolved lung, per TCRbeta sequencing and CD3 counts.

Here immunoSEQ multiplex PCR was the method, and the copy in TCRdb shows in-frame clones only, minus some. The sample comprises 17,000 or so clones, approximately 79% of which are singletons, and approximately 6.4% rests with the top ten. The V segment lost 7 bases and the J segment 2 bases; nucleotides outside the gene matches: 10. Germline CDR1 and CDR2: MNHEY and SVGAGI. This CDR3 is 15 amino acids long. Worth noting for this clone: Its antigen is still unknown.

The receptor comes from a human donor with non-small cell lung cancer. The chain has TRBV6-5 and TRBJ2-5; 7 bases are shared with TRBD2. The sample was lung tumor tissue. The CDR3 loop reads CASTTSGTHQETQYF. The CDR3 nucleotides are TGTGCCAGCACCACAAGCGGGACCCATCAAGAGACCCAGTACTTC.